The next 4 T cell receptor beta chains were all read from a single sample in a study of CD8 T cells in ankylosing spondylitis. TCRdb passed the 5' RACE reads through MiXCR, listing each CDR3 protein once. The data contain about 150,000 distinct CDR3 sequences, roughly 31% of them singletons. Input material: synovial fluid, either unsorted or a sorted T cell fraction (not recorded which). The receptor set was obtained from a male donor with ankylosing spondylitis.

The table lists this clonotype with a few counts. The rearrangement uses TRBV10-3 and TRBJ2-5; the D gene could be TRBD1 or TRBD2 (6 bases each). V lost 7 bases and J 5 bases, leaving 14 bases between the germline ends. The CDR3 spans 13 residues. The germline V gene encodes CDR1 ENHRY and CDR2 SYGVKD. The CDR3 loop reads CAINGGQGETQYF. The CDR3, as DNA: TGTGCCATCAATGGGGGGCAAGGGGAGACCCAGTACTTC.

The chain joins TRBV18 to TRBJ1-2; D is unclear. Trimming removed 6 bases from V and 8 bases from J, with 13 bases in between. The CDR3 extends over 12 amino acids. CDR1 and CDR2 (germline): KGHSH, LQKENI. The CDR3 region has the DNA TGTGCCAGCTCCCCCGGAGAGTACGGCTACACCTTC. Amino acids: CASSPGEYGYTF.

The V gene is TRBV28, the J gene TRBJ2-2; D is unclear. V lost 5 bases, J lost 0 bases, and 13 bases lay in between. The CDR3 sequence is 16 residues long. CDR1 and CDR2 (germline): MDHEN, SYDVKM. The CDR3 DNA sequence: TGTGCCAGCAGTCGATACGTGAGCTCGAACACCGGGGAGCTGTTTTTT. Protein sequence: CASSRYVSSNTGELFF.

This chain uses TRBV7-2 with TRBJ1-6, with a weak D call TRBD1 (5 bases). The CDR3 contains 15 residues. The germline CDR1 and CDR2 sequences are SGHTA and FQGNSA. Trimming removed 0 bases at V and 7 bases at J, with 10 bases between. The CDR3 DNA follows: TGTGCCAGCAGCTTAGCGCCGGGACGAAATTCACCCCTCCACTTT. Its protein is CASSLAPGRNSPLHF.